The 18 T cell receptor beta chains presented below share a single source sample, sequenced in a study of early T cells in non-severe SARS-CoV-2 infection. Each CDR3 protein is one row after TCRdb ran MiXCR on the 5' RACE reads. The data show 80,000 or so distinct CDR3 sequences, with about an eighth seen just once and around 3% held by the top ten. The sequenced sample was whole blood. Receptors were obtained from an adult who was a healthcare worker with PCR-confirmed SARS-CoV-2 infection or an uninfected control (not recorded which).

The chain joins TRBV4-1 to TRBJ2-1; 12 bases are a match to TRBD2. The CDR3 sequence is 17 residues long. V lost 3 bases and J lost 9; bases outside the gene matches: 12. Germline loops: CDR1 MGHRA, CDR2 YSYEKL. The CDR3 coding sequence is TGCGCCAGCAGCCAGGATAAAATAGGACTAGCGGGAAGTGAGCAGTTCTTC. Its translation: CASSQDKIGLAGSEQFF.

The chain has TRBV10-3 and TRBJ2-2; D gene unclear. The CDR3 has 16 amino acids. Deletions cut 3 bases from V and 4 bases from J, with 15 bases between. CDR1 ENHRY and CDR2 SYGVKD come from the germline V gene. The CDR3 coding sequence is TGTGCCATCAGTGATAAGCCTCCTGTGAGCACCGGGGAGCTGTTTTTT. Translating gives CAISDKPPVSTGELFF.

This clonotype was picked up a small number of times. The chain combines TRBV7-3 with TRBJ2-1; 10 bases are a match to TRBD2. In germline, CDR1 is SGHTA, CDR2 FQGTGA. The CDR3 is 15 residues long. Germline trimming cut 5 bases from V and 2 bases from J; bases unmatched to any gene: 3. The CDR3: CASSQGLAAYNEQFF. The CDR3 DNA reads as TGTGCCAGCAGCCAAGGACTAGCGGCCTACAATGAGCAGTTCTTC.

This clonotype was detected many times. The chain employs TRBV29-1 and TRBJ1-1; 7 nucleotides match TRBD1. V shed 8 bases, J shed 2 bases, and the junction held 8 bases outside the gene matches. CDR3 length: 13 amino acids. Germline CDR1 SQVTM, CDR2 ANQGSEA. The CDR3: CSTGTAINTEAFF. CDR3 bases: TGCAGCACTGGGACAGCCATTAACACTGAAGCTTTCTTT.

This chain links TRBV3-1 with TRBJ2-1, with 10 nucleotides matching TRBD1. The V gene's germline CDR1 is LGHDT and CDR2 YNNKEL (reference sequence). This CDR3 spans 16 amino acids. Germline trimming cut 0 bases from V and 5 bases from J; bases unmatched to any gene: 4. The CDR3 protein is CASSQEGTGVDNEQFF. The CDR3 DNA reads TGTGCCAGCAGCCAAGAGGGGACAGGGGTAGACAATGAGCAGTTCTTC.

This clonotype was picked up many times. The chain is built from TRBV11-2 and TRBJ2-1, with 9 bases matching TRBD2. The germline gives CDR1 SGHAT, CDR2 FQNNGV. There are 16 residues in the CDR3. Trimming took 5 bases from V and 3 from J; bases not matched to a gene: 8. CDR3 amino acids: CASSAAGTSFYNEQFF. The CDR3 coding sequence is TGTGCCAGCAGCGCCGCCGGGACTAGCTTCTACAATGAGCAGTTCTTC.

There are a few counts of this clonotype. The chain links TRBV5-6 to TRBJ2-3; TRBD2 matches at 8 bases. V lost 4 bases and J lost 0; bases outside the gene matches: 7. The CDR3 runs to 16 residues. Germline CDR1 reads SGHDT; CDR2 reads YYEEEE. The CDR3 reads CASSTLAGHSTDTQYF. The CDR3 coding sequence is TGTGCCAGCAGCACGCTAGCGGGTCATAGCACAGATACGCAGTATTTT.

This clonotype came up many times. CDR3: CSAADRVRNTEAFF. The CDR3 DNA reads as TGCAGTGCAGCCGACAGGGTCCGAAACACTGAAGCTTTCTTT. The V and J genes are TRBV20-1 and TRBJ1-1, with 7 bases identical to TRBD1. The length of the CDR3 is 14 residues. With 6 bases clipped from V and 2 bases from J, the junction kept 9 bases outside the gene matches. Germline CDR1 and CDR2: DFQATT and SNEGSKA (reference sequence).

This clonotype was recorded many times. The V gene is TRBV30, the J gene TRBJ2-5; weak D call: TRBD1 (5 bases). The V gene lost 5 bases and the J gene lost 5 bases, with 21 bases spanning the gap. Germline V gene sequence: CDR1 GTSNPN, CDR2 SVGIG (reference sequence). The CDR3 consists of 15 residues. The CDR3 DNA is TGTGCCTGGGGGGCCTCCACACCAGGGATGGAGACCCAGTACTTC. It specifies CAWGASTPGMETQYF.

The chain joins TRBV11-2 to TRBJ2-3; 10 nucleotides match TRBD2. The CDR3 consists of 16 residues. Germline trimming cut 3 bases from V and 2 bases from J; bases unmatched to any gene: 5. Germline V gene data show CDR1 as SGHAT and CDR2 as FQNNGV. CDR3: CASSFRTSGYTDTQYF. CDR3 nucleotides: TGTGCCAGCAGCTTTCGGACTAGCGGATACACAGATACGCAGTATTTT.

The table lists this clonotype with many counts. The chain uses TRBV5-8 and TRBJ2-7; TRBD2 matches 8 bases. V gave up 9 bases and J gave up 4 bases; unmatched junction bases: 9. Germline V lookup: CDR1 SGHTS, CDR2 YDEGEE. The CDR3 extends over 13 amino acids. The CDR3 sequence is CATLPAGEYEQYF. The CDR3, as DNA: TGTGCCACCTTGCCAGCGGGAGAATACGAGCAGTACTTC.

This clonotype came up many times. V usage is TRBV12-3 or TRBV12-4 and J usage is TRBJ2-3; 10 nucleotides align to TRBD2. V shed 7 bases, J shed 3 bases, and the junction held 7 bases outside the gene matches. This CDR3 is built from 15 residues. CDR3 in DNA: TGTGCCAGCATTACAGCGGGGGGGCTAACAGATACGCAGTATTTT. It specifies CASITAGGLTDTQYF.

V gene TRBV20-1 combines with J gene TRBJ2-6; TRBD1 agrees at 10 bases. CDR1 DFQATT and CDR2 SNEGSKA come from the germline V gene (reference sequence). The CDR3 is made up of 16 amino acids. The J segment lost 2 bases and the V segment lost 4 bases, leaving 5 bases of the junction unmatched. This chain's CDR3 is CSATGQGVTGANVLTF. CDR3 in DNA: TGCAGTGCTACCGGACAGGGGGTCACTGGGGCCAACGTCCTGACTTTC.

The chain employs TRBV3-1 and TRBJ2-1; 8 positions match TRBD2. CDR1 and CDR2 (germline): LGHDT, YNNKEL (reference sequence). The CDR3 runs to 14 residues. Trimming took 0 bases from V and 9 from J; bases not matched to a gene: 4. CDR3 sequence: CASSQDLSGGEQFF. CDR3 bases: TGTGCCAGCAGCCAAGATCTAAGCGGGGGTGAGCAGTTCTTC.

This rearrangement joins TRBV20-1 to TRBJ1-4; maybe TRBD1 (5 bases). The CDR3 covers 13 residues. Trimming took 1 base from V and 14 from J, leaving 17 bases between them. Germline V gene sequence: CDR1 DFQATT, CDR2 SNEGSKA (reference sequence). The CDR3 reads CSARAPDSLGLFF. The CDR3 DNA reads as TGCAGTGCTAGAGCCCCCGACAGTCTGGGGCTGTTTTTT.

Regarding this clonotype: This may stem from a read error, because a much larger clone lies one nucleotide away. The chain combines TRBV9 with TRBJ2-2, with TRBD1 identical over 7 bases. The germline V gene encodes CDR1 SGDLS and CDR2 YYNGEE. The CDR3 length is 15 residues. CDR3 DNA sequence: TGTACCAGCAGCGTAGGGACAGCGAACACCGGGGAGCTGTTTTTT. Translation: CTSSVGTANTGELFF.

This clonotype was seen ten or more times. The rearrangement uses TRBV7-6 and TRBJ2-5; no reliable D call. Looked up from germline, CDR1 is SGHVS and CDR2 is FNYEAQ. The CDR3 spans 12 residues. With 4 bases removed from V and 1 base from J, the gap between germline ends came to 4 bases. The CDR3 coding sequence is TGTGCCAGCAGCTCGATCCAAGAGACCCAGTACTTC. As protein: CASSSIQETQYF.

The gene calls are TRBV12-3 or TRBV12-4 and TRBJ2-3; D gene ambiguous. V lost 3 bases, J lost 4 bases, and 14 bases lay in between. The CDR3 is made up of 15 amino acids. The CDR3 loop reads CASSFLGGPPDTQYF. DNA of the CDR3: TGTGCCAGCAGTTTCCTGGGCGGACCGCCAGATACGCAGTATTTT.